The 17 T cell receptor beta chains presented below share a single source sample, sequenced in a study of beta chain features in type 1 diabetes. Broader study findings: The study found moderately but significantly shorter TCRB CDR3s in all four CD4+ subsets of Type 1 diabetes patients.

Their antigen targets remain unknown. All of the isolated RNA was reverse transcribed, so expressed TCRB transcripts were sequenced. Only in-frame clones appear in the TCRdb table, and some are missing; sequencing was by immunoSEQ multiplex PCR. Of approximately 170,000 clones in the sample, about 7.8% were seen once. Sequenced material: central memory CD4+ T cells from blood. The receptor set was obtained from a middle-aged woman with type 1 diabetes.

This clone was counted between two and nine times. The rearrangement joins TRBV5-4 to TRBJ2-6; TRBD1 agrees at 9 bases. The CDR3 contains 19 residues. Germline assignment: CDR1 SGHNT and CDR2 YYREEE (reference sequence). With V trimmed by 4 bases and J by 1 base, 12 bases remained unmatched. For the CDR3, the DNA is TGTGCCAGCAGCGGCTGGTTGGGACAGGGAGTATCTGGGGCCAACGTCCTGACTTTC. Protein product: CASSGWLGQGVSGANVLTF.

V and J are TRBV9 and TRBJ2-5, with 9 bases identical to TRBD2. CDR3 length: 14 amino acids. V shed 3 bases, J shed 7 bases, and the junction held 7 bases outside the gene matches. Germline CDR1 and CDR2: SGDLS and YYNGEE. CDR3 residues: CASSARTSEGTQYF. CDR3 DNA sequence: TGTGCCAGCAGCGCCCGGACTAGCGAGGGGACCCAGTACTTC.

This chain links TRBV7-9 with TRBJ2-1; D unresolved. Per the germline V gene, CDR1 is SEHNR and CDR2 is FQNEAQ (reference sequence). The CDR3 has 14 residues. V lost 8 bases and J 0 bases, leaving 11 bases between the germline ends. The CDR3 loop reads CASSPRSSYNEQFF. CDR3 DNA: TGTGCCAGCTCACCCCGGAGCTCCTACAATGAGCAGTTCTTC. The whole variable domain, remainder taken from reference TRBV7-9 and TRBJ2-1, is DTGVSQNPRHKITKRGQNVTFRCDPISEHNRLYWYRQTLGQGPEFLTYFQNEAQLEKSRLLSDRFSAERPKGSFSTLEIQRTEQGDSAMYLCASSPRSSYNEQFFGPGTRLTVL.

The J gene is TRBJ2-3, the V gene TRBV29-1; 9 nucleotides match TRBD1. The CDR3 covers 14 residues. Germline V gives CDR1 SQVTM, CDR2 ANQGSEA. The J segment lost 5 bases and the V segment lost 6 bases, leaving 9 bases of the junction unmatched. The CDR3 region is CSVIKQGAEDTQYF. Written as DNA, the CDR3 is TGCAGCGTCATAAAACAGGGGGCTGAAGATACGCAGTATTTT.

There are a few counts of this clone. The V gene is TRBV28, the J gene TRBJ1-5; TRBD1 is a possible D gene (5 bases). The CDR3 is 14 amino acids. V was cut by 3 bases and J by 3 bases, with 9 bases left in between. Germline loops: CDR1 MDHEN, CDR2 SYDVKM. The CDR3 bases are TGTGCCAGCAGTTTGCTACAGGCCAATCAGCCCCAGCATTTT. This translates into CASSLLQANQPQHF.

The gene calls are TRBV7-9 and TRBJ2-2; TRBD2 might be the D (6 bases). The CDR3 spans 15 residues. V dropped 7 bases and J dropped 4 bases, with 16 bases sitting between them. Germline values: CDR1 SEHNR, CDR2 FQNEAQ (reference sequence). In nucleotides, the CDR3 is TGTGCCAGCACCCGCGGGGTTTTGGTCACCGGGGAGCTGTTTTTT. This encodes CASTRGVLVTGELFF.

The chain uses TRBV28 and TRBJ2-7; D uncertain. The CDR3 is 12 residues long. Germline CDR1 MDHEN, CDR2 SYDVKM. Trimming removed 1 base from V and 3 bases from J, with 4 bases in between. The CDR3 loop reads CASSLLLYEQYF. The CDR3, as DNA: TGTGCCAGCAGTTTATTACTCTACGAGCAGTACTTC. The full variable domain, completed using reference TRBV28 and TRBJ2-7, is DVKVTQSSRYLVKRTGEKVFLECVQDMDHENMFWYRQDPGLGLRLIYFSYDVKMKEKGDIPEGYSVSREKKERFSLILESASTNQTSMYLCASSLLLYEQYFGPGTRLTVT.

This clone has more than one count but fewer than ten. The gene calls are TRBV19 and TRBJ1-2, with 9 nucleotides matching TRBD1. Per germline, CDR1 LNHDA and CDR2 SQIVND (reference sequence). V lost 5 bases to trimming and J lost 6 bases; unmatched junction nucleotides: 4. The CDR3 extends over 13 amino acids. The CDR3 protein is CASSVGQGNGYTF. As DNA, the CDR3 is TGTGCCAGTAGTGTGGGACAGGGAAATGGCTACACCTTC.

The V and J genes are TRBV5-1 and TRBJ2-1; 9 bases match TRBD2. Trimming removed 4 bases from V and 0 bases from J; junction bases left unmatched: 5. The CDR3 extends over 16 amino acids. Germline V gene data show CDR1 as SGHRS and CDR2 as YFSETQ. The CDR3 DNA sequence: TGCGCCAGCAGCCCGGTAGCGGGAGCCTCCTACAATGAGCAGTTCTTC. Translated: CASSPVAGASYNEQFF.

The J gene is TRBJ2-3, the V gene TRBV7-9, with TRBD1 matching 10 bases. Trimming removed 1 base from V and 6 bases from J; junction bases left unmatched: 4. The CDR3 loop spans 15 amino acids. Germline V gene sequence: CDR1 SEHNR, CDR2 FQNEAQ (reference sequence). The DNA for the CDR3 is TGTGCCAGCAGCTTAGGGGACAGGGGCCCGGATACGCAGTATTTT. As protein: CASSLGDRGPDTQYF.

The rearrangement joins TRBV4-2 to TRBJ2-1; the D gene is possibly TRBD2 (5 bases). Trimming took 0 bases from V and 1 from J, leaving 7 bases between them. The CDR3 covers 15 residues. The germline gives CDR1 LGHNA, CDR2 YNFKEQ. The CDR3 region is CASSQDGVSYNEQFF. The CDR3, as DNA: TGTGCCAGCAGCCAAGACGGGGTATCCTACAATGAGCAGTTCTTC.

This clone was detected only a few times. The chain employs TRBV30 and TRBJ2-2, with 9 nucleotides matching TRBD2. CDR1 and CDR2 from the germline V gene are GTSNPN and SVGIG (reference sequence). V lost 1 base to trimming and J lost 16 bases; unmatched junction nucleotides: 7. CDR3 length equals 12 residues. CDR3 bases: TGTGCCTGGAGTGAGGGAACTAGCGGGTGGTTTTTT. Its protein is CAWSEGTSGWFF.

This clone was seen repeatedly, ten times or more. The chain couples TRBV23-1 to TRBJ2-3; a possible D gene is TRBD1 (6 bases). TRBV23-1 is noted as an ORF with a role that remains uncertain. CDR3 length: 13 residues. Trimming stripped 8 bases from V and 3 bases from J, with 12 bases between. CDR3 sequence (DNA): TGCGCCAGCGAACCCGACAGGACAGATACGCAGTATTTT. Encoded protein: CASEPDRTDTQYF.

The V gene is TRBV5-4, the J gene TRBJ1-2; D may be TRBD1 (6 bases). CDR1 and CDR2 (germline): SGHNT, YYREEE (reference sequence). The CDR3 is 14 residues long. V was cut by 1 base and J by 4 bases, with 11 bases left in between. In DNA form, the CDR3 reads TGTGCCAGCAGCTTGACAGGGACTATCTATGGCTACACCTTC. It translates to CASSLTGTIYGYTF.

This clone appeared a few times. The chain combines TRBV11-1 with TRBJ2-1; 14 bases align to TRBD2. The germline gives CDR1 SGHAT, CDR2 FQDESV (reference sequence). The CDR3 is 15 residues long. Trimming took 5 bases from V and 10 from J; bases not matched to a gene: 7. CDR3 sequence reads: CASSRLAGGSGEQFF. CDR3 bases: TGTGCCAGCAGCAGACTAGCGGGGGGGTCTGGGGAGCAGTTCTTC.

V usage is TRBV30 and J usage is TRBJ1-1; D is possibly TRBD1 (5 bases). Trimming cost V 3 bases and J 3 bases, with 14 bases left between them. Germline V CDR1 and CDR2: GTSNPN, SVGIG (reference sequence). The CDR3 is made up of 14 amino acids. CDR3 coding DNA: TGTGCCTGGAGGGCCCCCGACAGATACACTGAAGCTTTCTTT. Translated, it gives CAWRAPDRYTEAFF.

The chain links TRBV30 to TRBJ2-5; 9 nucleotides agree with TRBD2. Germline V gene lookup returns CDR1 GTSNPN and CDR2 SVGIG (reference sequence). The V gene end was trimmed by 7 bases and the J gene end by 3 bases; junction bases not matched to a gene: 15. This CDR3 contains 16 residues. The CDR3: CASSRGASGIEETQYF. In DNA form, the CDR3 reads TGTGCCTCTTCCCGTGGGGCTAGCGGGATCGAAGAGACCCAGTACTTC.